This TCR beta chain was captured in a study of CD8 T cells in ankylosing spondylitis. Notes on the study in general: Disease-linked clones had a CD8+ phenotype and relatively low frequency in peripheral blood. Disease-linked clones reportedly showed significant enrichment in matched ankylosing spondylitis synovial fluid. Typical of ankylosing spondylitis blood, it appeared, was a TCR beta motif of roughly eight highly homologous variants.

This CDR3 comprises 15 residues. V lost 5 bases and J 6 bases, leaving 17 bases between the germline ends. Germline lookup yields CDR1 MNHNS and CDR2 SASEGT. TCRdb re-called the 5' RACE reads with MiXCR, one entry per CDR3 protein. The sample has about 110,000 distinct CDR3 sequences; around 24% are singletons. On this clonotype: Its antigen is unknown.

The specimen sequenced was synovial fluid, either unsorted or a sorted T cell fraction (not recorded which). The source is a male donor with ankylosing spondylitis. This chain joins TRBV6-1 and TRBJ2-4; no reliable D call. The CDR3 spells CASSTGPVRGNIQYF. The DNA of the CDR3 is TGTGCCAGCAGTACCGGGCCCGTGCGTGGAAACATTCAGTACTTC.